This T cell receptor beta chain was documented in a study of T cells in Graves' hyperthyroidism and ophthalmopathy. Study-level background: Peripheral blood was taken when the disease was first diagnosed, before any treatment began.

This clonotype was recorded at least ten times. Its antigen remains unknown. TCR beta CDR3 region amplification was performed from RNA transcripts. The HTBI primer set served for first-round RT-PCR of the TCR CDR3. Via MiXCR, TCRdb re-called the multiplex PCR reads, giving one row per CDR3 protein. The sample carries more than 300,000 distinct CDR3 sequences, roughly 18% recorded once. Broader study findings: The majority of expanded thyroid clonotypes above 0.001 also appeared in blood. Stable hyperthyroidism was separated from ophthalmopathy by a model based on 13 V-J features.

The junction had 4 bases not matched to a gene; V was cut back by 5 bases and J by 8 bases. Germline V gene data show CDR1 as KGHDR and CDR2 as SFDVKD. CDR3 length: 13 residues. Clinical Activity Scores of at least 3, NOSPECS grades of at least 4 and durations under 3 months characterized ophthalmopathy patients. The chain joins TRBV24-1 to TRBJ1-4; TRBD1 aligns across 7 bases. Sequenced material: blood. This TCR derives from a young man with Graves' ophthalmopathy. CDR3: CATSGRGREKLFF. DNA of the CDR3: TGTGCCACCAGTGGAAGGGGGCGCGAAAAACTGTTTTTT.